This is a list of T cell receptor beta chains from one sample in a study of OX40 agonist ivuxolimab in advanced cancers. Produced via immunoSEQ multiplex PCR; TCRdb's table is partial and in-frame only. The profile shows more than 35,000 clones, 86% of them singletons. Sequenced material: CD4+ or CD8+ T cells sorted from blood, taken in a trial of the OX40 agonist ivuxolimab. These receptors were obtained from an adult with an advanced solid tumor such as melanoma, head and neck, liver or kidney cancer. CDR3s include the opening cysteine and the closing phenylalanine or tryptophan. The D gene is left open where the match is weak. For some rows the clone size is stated as once, few or many, or as a class when expanded; others skip it.

size: few; J: TRBJ2-3; V: TRBV7-9; D: TRBD2; DNA: TGTGCCAGCAGCCCTGGGACTAGCGCCAGCACAGATACGCAGTATTTT; CDR3: CASSPGTSASTDTQYF
size: -; J: TRBJ2-1; V: TRBV5-5; D: -; DNA: TGTGCCAGCAGTTCTAGAGAAACGGATGAGCAGTTCTTC; CDR3: CASSSRETDEQFF
size: -; J: TRBJ1-2; V: TRBV13; D: -; DNA: TGTGCCAGCAGCTTAGGCGGTTACGAGGGCTACACCTTC; CDR3: CASSLGGYEGYTF
size: once; J: TRBJ2-5; V: TRBV5-1; D: TRBD2; DNA: TGCGCCAGCAGCCCGCGGAGCGGGGGGGCCGAAGTAGGAGAGACCCAGTACTTC; CDR3: CASSPRSGGAEVGETQYF
size: -; J: TRBJ1-2; V: TRBV9; D: -; DNA: TGTGCCAGCAGCGTAGGTCAGGGAGACTATGGCTACACCTTC; CDR3: CASSVGQGDYGYTF
size: once; J: TRBJ2-6; V: TRBV7-6; D: -; DNA: TGTGCCAGCGGGGGTGGGGAAGATGGGGCCAACGTCCTGACTTTC; CDR3: CASGGGEDGANVLTF
size: -; J: TRBJ1-2; V: TRBV5-1; D: -; DNA: TGCGCCAGCAGCTTGGGAGGACTCGGTAACTATGGCTACACCTTC; CDR3: CASSLGGLGNYGYTF
size: -; J: TRBJ2-3; V: TRBV5-1; D: TRBD2; DNA: TGCGCCAGCAGCTTGGAACAGCGGGGGGGAGATACGCAGTATTTT; CDR3: CASSLEQRGGDTQYF
size: -; J: TRBJ1-4; V: TRBV7-8; D: -; DNA: TGTGCCAGCAGCTTGAAGGGGGAAAAACTGTTTTTT; CDR3: CASSLKGEKLFF
size: -; J: TRBJ2-7; V: TRBV16; D: -; DNA: TGTGCCAGCAGCCAATGGGGGACAATCCAATACGAGCAGTACTTC; CDR3: CASSQWGTIQYEQYF
size: -; J: TRBJ2-7; V: TRBV25-1; D: TRBD2; DNA: TGTGCCAGCAGTCCCGGGACTAGCGGGAGGAGGTCCTACGAGCAGTACTTC; CDR3: CASSPGTSGRRSYEQYF
size: -; J: TRBJ1-6; V: TRBV30; D: -; DNA: TGTGCCTGGTCTACGCGTGGGTCACCCCTCCACTTT; CDR3: CAWSTRGSPLHF
size: few; J: TRBJ2-6; V: TRBV7-9; D: -; DNA: TGTGCCAGCACCCCCCCCCAGGCCAACGTCCTGACTTTC; CDR3: CASTPPQANVLTF
size: -; J: TRBJ2-7; V: TRBV29-1; D: TRBD2; DNA: TGCAGCGTTGAAGATGAGGGAGGGTACGAGCAGTACTTC; CDR3: CSVEDEGGYEQYF
size: -; J: TRBJ2-1; V: TRBV7-9; D: TRBD1; DNA: TGTGCCAGCAGCGCCAGGCGGACAGGGGGGTCAGGCAATGAGCAGTTCTTC; CDR3: CASSARRTGGSGNEQFF
size: -; J: TRBJ1-1; V: TRBV7-2; D: -; DNA: TGTGCCAGAAGGGGCTCGATGAACACTGAAGCTTTCTTT; CDR3: CARRGSMNTEAFF
size: -; J: TRBJ2-7; V: TRBV9; D: TRBD1; DNA: TGTGCCAGCAGCCCATCCGGGACAGGGGGCTACGAGCAGTACTTC; CDR3: CASSPSGTGGYEQYF
size: -; J: TRBJ1-2; V: TRBV15; D: TRBD1; DNA: TGTGCCACCAGCAGAGGTGGGACAGGGATGGAGGGCTACACCTTC; CDR3: CATSRGGTGMEGYTF
size: -; J: TRBJ2-7; V: TRBV25-1; D: -; DNA: TGTGCCAGCAGTGAAAATGGAGGCGAGCAGTACTTC; CDR3: CASSENGGEQYF
size: -; J: TRBJ1-1; V: TRBV2; D: -; DNA: TGTGCCAGCAGTGAATCCCGGGAAAGGATGAACACTGAAGCTTTCTTT; CDR3: CASSESRERMNTEAFF
size: few; J: TRBJ1-5; V: TRBV9; D: -; DNA: TGTGCCAGCAGCGTAGGAGGGGATTCGCGCAATCAGCCCCAGCATTTT; CDR3: CASSVGGDSRNQPQHF
size: -; J: TRBJ2-1; V: TRBV29-1; D: -; DNA: TGCAGCGTTGAGGGCATGGGGAACAATGAGCAGTTCTTC; CDR3: CSVEGMGNNEQFF
size: once; J: TRBJ2-2; V: TRBV4-3; D: TRBD1; DNA: TGCGCCAGCAGCCAAGAAGGGACAGTCACGAACACCGGGGAGCTGTTTTTT; CDR3: CASSQEGTVTNTGELFF
size: -; J: TRBJ2-7; V: TRBV9; D: -; DNA: TGTGCCAGCAGCGTCAGTGGGACCGGGTCTCCAAACCCCTACGAGCAGTACTTC; CDR3: CASSVSGTGSPNPYEQYF
size: once; J: TRBJ1-2; V: TRBV27; D: TRBD1; DNA: TGTGCCAGCAGTTTAGGGACAGGGGTTGGCTACACCTTC; CDR3: CASSLGTGVGYTF
size: -; J: TRBJ2-7; V: TRBV5-1; D: TRBD1; DNA: TGCGCCAGCAGCTTGGACCCTGACAGGGGATCCTACGAGCAGTACTTC; CDR3: CASSLDPDRGSYEQYF
size: -; J: TRBJ2-7; V: TRBV4-1; D: TRBD2; DNA: TGCGCCAGCAGCCCAGGGCGGACTAGCGGGGGCTCCTACGAGCAGTACTTC; CDR3: CASSPGRTSGGSYEQYF
size: -; J: TRBJ2-7; V: TRBV7-8; D: -; DNA: TGTGCCAGCAGCCTAGCGACGTACGAGCAGTACTTC; CDR3: CASSLATYEQYF
size: -; J: TRBJ2-2; V: TRBV4-2; D: -; DNA: TGTGCCAGCAGCCAGAGGACGGGAAACACCGGGGAGCTGTTTTTT; CDR3: CASSQRTGNTGELFF
size: -; J: TRBJ2-7; V: TRBV4-1; D: -; DNA: TGCGCCAGCAGCCAATTCCGGGACTACGAGCAGTACTTC; CDR3: CASSQFRDYEQYF
size: -; J: TRBJ2-5; V: TRBV27; D: TRBD2; DNA: TGTGCCAGCAGTTTAGACCCGGGGGGGTTCCAAGAGACCCAGTACTTC; CDR3: CASSLDPGGFQETQYF
size: -; J: TRBJ2-7; V: TRBV4-3; D: -; DNA: TGCGCCAGCAGCCAAGATAAAGGGGGGATCTACGAGCAGTACTTC; CDR3: CASSQDKGGIYEQYF
size: -; J: TRBJ1-1; V: TRBV6-5; D: -; DNA: TGTGCCAGCAGTTATACGGTGAACACTGAAGCTTTCTTT; CDR3: CASSYTVNTEAFF
size: -; J: TRBJ2-1; V: TRBV7-9; D: -; DNA: TGTGCCAGCAGCCACTCCGAAGGGACTGCCTACAATGAGCAGTTCTTC; CDR3: CASSHSEGTAYNEQFF
size: -; J: TRBJ2-7; V: TRBV5-1; D: -; DNA: TGCGCCAGCAGCTTGGCGGGTTCCGAGCAGTACTTC; CDR3: CASSLAGSEQYF